The clone carrying this T cell receptor beta chain showed up many times. The antigen is undetermined. The source of the sample is a study of early T cells in non-severe SARS-CoV-2 infection. Across the whole study: The study sequenced bulk RNA from unsorted whole blood, with chains unpaired. Study-level findings and limits: Lookups in VDJdb leaned toward anti-spike CD8 responses and missed private and CD4 specificities.

As part of library construction, unique molecular identifiers were attached to individual cDNA molecules. TCRdb ran MiXCR on the 5' RACE reads and lists one entry per CDR3 protein. The table has about 110,000 distinct CDR3 sequences, 12% seen once. This receptor was identified in an adult who was a healthcare worker with PCR-confirmed SARS-CoV-2 infection or an uninfected control (not recorded which). The sequenced sample consisted of whole blood.

For the CDR3, the DNA is TGTGCAAGTCGCTTAGTAGAGGGTCCCTCCTCTGGAAACACCATATATTTT. This sequence encodes CASRLVEGPSSGNTIYF. This chain connects TRBV12-2 to TRBJ1-3. TRBV12-2 is recorded as a pseudogene. CDR3 length equals 17 residues.